This T cell receptor (beta chain) was sequenced in a study of blood T cell repertoires in COVID-19. Whole-study context: Sample material is recorded as cDNA or gDNA derived from T cells, B-cell-depleted T cells, or PBMCs.

Per the original methods: Researchers report that nucleated cell counts were estimated from reference gene primer amplification. Data came from immunoSEQ multiplex PCR; TCRdb stores just in-frame clones and leaves some out. That table gives V, J and clone size, and the DNA gave D and trimming. The table records 45,000 to 55,000 clones, under 85% of them present only once. The ends were cut back, 4 bases at V and 15 bases at J, with 19 bases in the middle. The CDR3 totals 13 residues. CDR1 and CDR2 (germline): LNHNV, YYDKDF (reference sequence). V is TRBV15 and J is TRBJ2-1, with D perhaps matching TRBD1 (8 bases). This clonotype was obtained from a man aged 60 to 75 with active COVID-19. Material for sequencing was peripheral blood. The CDR3 sequence is CATSNTQGGPRFF. DNA for the CDR3: TGTGCCACCAGCAACACACAGGGGGGGCCCCGGTTCTTC. The whole variable domain, remainder taken from reference TRBV15 and TRBJ2-1, is DAMVIQNPRYQVTQFGKPVTLSCSQTLNHNVMYWYQQKSSQAPKLLFHYYDKDFNNEADTPDNFQSRRPNTSFCFLDIRSPGLGDTAMYLCATSNTQGGPRFFGPGTRLTVL.